Listed here are 7 T cell receptor beta chains from one sample, sequenced in a study of blood T cell repertoires in COVID-19. Clones were sequenced by immunoSEQ multiplex PCR, and TCRdb holds only the in-frame ones, with some missing. The table records hundreds of thousands of clones, roughly 80% of them present only once. Sequenced input: peripheral blood. The receptor set was obtained from a man older than 75 with acute or convalescent COVID-19.

This chain links TRBV5-6 with TRBJ1-1; TRBD1 might be the D (5 bases). The V end was cut by 5 bases, the J end by 5 bases, with 19 bases between. The length of the CDR3 is 15 residues. The germline V gene has CDR1 SGHDT and CDR2 YYEEEE. The CDR3, as DNA: TGTGCCAGCAGTTGGAGGAAGCCCGGGGGGACTGAAGCTTTCTTT. Encoded protein: CASSWRKPGGTEAFF. The complete variable domain, with remaining parts taken from reference TRBV5-6 and TRBJ1-1, reads DAGVTQSPTHLIKTRGQQVTLRCSPKSGHDTVSWYQQALGQGPQFIFQYYEEEERQRGNFPDRFSGHQFPNYSSELNVNALLLGDSALYLCASSWRKPGGTEAFFGQGTRLTVV.

The CDR3 reads CASSPSGGRGLGTQYF. The CDR3 bases are TGTGCCAGCAGCCCCTCGGGGGGGAGGGGCCTTGGAACGCAGTATTTT. The genes are TRBV7-2 and TRBJ2-3, with TRBD2 matching over 8 bases. This CDR3 contains 16 residues. After removal of 5 bases from V and 9 bases from J, the junction contained 16 bases not matched to a gene. Per germline, CDR1 SGHTA and CDR2 FQGNSA.

The J gene is TRBJ2-5, the V gene TRBV3-1 (or the pseudogene TRBV3-2); TRBD1 matches at 7 bases. This CDR3 is built from 13 residues. V lost 4 bases to trimming and J lost 5 bases; unmatched junction nucleotides: 4. From germline, CDR1 is LGHDT and CDR2 YNNKEL (reference sequence). CDR3 bases: TGTGCCAGCAGCCGACAGGGTGTGGAGACCCAGTACTTC. Translating it yields CASSRQGVETQYF.

The chain links TRBV5-8 to TRBJ2-7; 8 nucleotides match TRBD1. Germline V gives CDR1 SGHTS, CDR2 YDEGEE. Unmatched junction bases numbered 5, after V lost 2 bases and J lost 1 base. This CDR3 comprises 15 residues. In DNA form, the CDR3 reads TGTGCCAGCAGCTTCAGGACAGGGCGATCCTACGAGCAGTACTTC. Its translation is CASSFRTGRSYEQYF.

This sequence joins TRBV5-4 and TRBJ2-5; no clear D. Germline V gives CDR1 SGHNT, CDR2 YYREEE (reference sequence). The germline V and J ends were trimmed by 5 bases and 2 bases, with 10 bases remaining between them. CDR3 size: 13 residues. The CDR3 DNA sequence: TGTGCCAGCAGATCTGCGGCACAAGAGACCCAGTACTTC. As protein: CASRSAAQETQYF.

Details on this clone: This sample also contains other DNA sequences that code for the same CDR3. The chain joins TRBV18 to TRBJ1-5; the match to TRBD1 covers 7 bases. The CDR3 length is 15 residues. V lost 1 base and J lost 4; bases outside the gene matches: 4. From germline, CDR1 is KGHSH and CDR2 LQKENI. The CDR3 sequence: CASSPQGAGNQPQHF. CDR3 nucleotide sequence: TGTGCCAGCTCACCACAGGGGGCCGGAAATCAGCCCCAGCATTTT.

The rearrangement uses TRBV10-2 and TRBJ1-3, with D hard to call. V dropped 3 bases and J dropped 1 base, with 13 bases sitting between them. This CDR3 spans 16 amino acids. Germline assignment: CDR1 WSHSY and CDR2 SAAADI. The CDR3 here is CASSETARISGNTIYF. CDR3 sequence (DNA): TGCGCCAGCAGTGAAACAGCAAGGATTTCTGGAAACACCATATATTTT.